This TCR beta chain emerged from a study of T-cell memory formation after mild COVID-19. TCRdb re-analysed the 5' RACE reads in MiXCR, keeping a single row per CDR3 protein. Counted here are approximately 210,000 distinct CDR3 sequences, roughly a tenth occurring once; the ten biggest clones make up around 2.9%. The V end was cut by 5 bases, the J end by 5 bases, with 20 bases between. Germline V gives CDR1 MNHEY, CDR2 SVGEGT. The CDR3 consists of 16 residues. This clonotype appeared many times. This TCR was recovered from a man between 18 and 29 years old who had mild COVID-19 (a few samples of this study predate the infection). Cell type and time point are not known. The gene calls are TRBV6-2 or TRBV6-3 and TRBJ2-3; D gene ambiguous. The specimen was PBMCs or a T cell subset sorted from them (not recorded which). The CDR3 reads CASSPSRSRSLDTQYF. CDR3 nucleotide sequence: TGTGCCAGCAGTCCCTCTCGGTCCCGATCCCTAGATACGCAGTATTTT.